Below, 26 T cell receptor beta chains from the same sample are listed, as sequenced in a study of PD-L1 blockade in urothelial cancer. Described time point: peripheral blood 6 weeks after treatment start. Generated by immunoSEQ multiplex PCR, the TCRdb table keeps only in-frame clones and is missing some. This sample has around 100,000 clones, with 91% found just once. Sequencing was performed on PBMCs, taken around atezolizumab (anti-PD-L1) treatment. The source of these receptors is a man aged 60 to 69 with urothelial cancer.

There are a few counts of this clone. This chain joins TRBV2 and TRBJ1-2; tentatively, D is TRBD1 (6 bases). CDR1 is SNHLY, CDR2 FYNNEI, per germline. CDR3 length: 12 residues. V lost 7 bases and J 7 bases, leaving 13 bases between the germline ends. CDR3 region: CASKGDNPGYTF. In nucleotides, the CDR3 is TGTGCCAGCAAGGGGGACAACCCTGGCTACACCTTC.

The chain has TRBV7-6 and TRBJ1-3; 7 bases line up with TRBD1. V lost 1 base to trimming and J lost 2 bases; unmatched junction nucleotides: 5. This CDR3 has 16 amino acids. Germline V CDR1 and CDR2: SGHVS, FNYEAQ. The DNA of the CDR3 is TGTGCCAGCAGCTTAGTCAGTACAGGGGCTGGAAACACCATATATTTT. Amino acids: CASSLVSTGAGNTIYF.

The chain employs TRBV10-1 and TRBJ1-2; the D gene is possibly TRBD1 (6 bases). Germline V gene data show CDR1 as WNHNN and CDR2 as SYGVQD (reference sequence). CDR3 size: 13 residues. Trimming pared 4 bases from V and 3 bases from J, leaving 9 bases between. This CDR3 reads CASSAGVDYGYTF. The DNA for the CDR3 is TGCGCCAGCAGTGCAGGGGTAGACTATGGCTACACCTTC.

This clone was detected only a few times. The V call is TRBV7-6, the J call TRBJ2-2; D is unclear. This CDR3 comprises 18 residues. V was clipped by 2 bases and J by 1 base, with 17 bases between them. CDR1 is SGHVS, CDR2 FNYEAQ, per germline. The chain's CDR3 is CASSLRLGQVGNTGELFF. CDR3 nucleotide sequence: TGTGCCAGCAGCTTACGTTTGGGCCAGGTCGGGAACACCGGGGAGCTGTTTTTT.

CDR3 nucleotide sequence: TGCGCCAGCAGCCAAGATGGGACAGGGTTGGCCCTCGGGCAGCCCCAGCATTTT. Translation gives CASSQDGTGLALGQPQHF. This chain connects TRBV4-1 to TRBJ1-5; 9 bases are shared with TRBD1. V shed 0 bases and J 7 bases; nucleotides not matched to a gene: 13. Germline V lookup: CDR1 MGHRA, CDR2 YSYEKL. The CDR3 is 18 amino acids.

The chain uses TRBV2 and TRBJ1-1; no firm D call. Trimming cost V 1 base and J 5 bases, with 11 bases left between them. This CDR3 region has 14 residues. Germline CDR1 reads SNHLY; CDR2 reads FYNNEI. The chain's CDR3 is CASSEVTRGTEAFF. CDR3 bases: TGTGCCAGCAGTGAAGTTACGCGGGGTACTGAAGCTTTCTTT.

This chain links TRBV5-4 with TRBJ2-3; possibly TRBD2 for D (5 bases). Trimming cost V 2 bases and J 1 base, with 14 bases left between them. This CDR3 contains 16 residues. Per the germline V gene, CDR1 is SGHNT and CDR2 is YYREEE (reference sequence). The CDR3, as DNA: TGTGCCAGCAGCTTAGGAGGTCTTGCTGGCACAGATACGCAGTATTTT. Translation gives CASSLGGLAGTDTQYF.

The genes are TRBV5-6 and TRBJ2-1; 13 nucleotides agree with TRBD2. There are 15 residues in the CDR3. The germline V gene encodes CDR1 SGHDT and CDR2 YYEEEE. The ends lost 0 bases at V and 8 bases at J; junction bases unmatched: 2. CDR3 region: CASSLAGLAGDEQFF. As DNA, the CDR3 is TGTGCCAGCAGCTTGGCTGGACTAGCGGGAGATGAGCAGTTCTTC.

This chain uses TRBV5-5 with TRBJ2-7; the match to TRBD1 covers 8 bases. V shed 0 bases, J shed 2 bases, and the junction held 7 bases outside the gene matches. The CDR3 is 16 residues long. The V gene's germline CDR1 is SGHKS and CDR2 YYEKEE (reference sequence). The CDR3 region is CASSLATQGAPYEQYF. CDR3 in DNA: TGTGCCAGCAGCTTGGCCACGCAGGGGGCCCCCTACGAGCAGTACTTC.

The chain links TRBV11-1 to TRBJ1-5; D gene ambiguous. Trimming removed 7 bases at V and 4 bases at J, with 20 bases between. Germline CDR1 SGHAT, CDR2 FQDESV (reference sequence). The CDR3 is 16 amino acids. The CDR3 nucleotides read TGTGCCAGCATCGCTTCGTACGGGAGTAAAAATCAGCCCCAGCATTTT. Amino acid sequence: CASIASYGSKNQPQHF.

CDR3 coding DNA: TGTGCCAGCAGCTCAGCGGGCCCGAACACCGGGGAGCTGTTTTTT. This sequence encodes CASSSAGPNTGELFF. The chain recombines TRBV7-2 with TRBJ2-2; D may be TRBD2 (6 bases). Germline V CDR1 and CDR2: SGHTA, FQGNSA. CDR3 size: 15 residues. Trimming pared 4 bases from V and 0 bases from J, leaving 9 bases between.

The chain links TRBV6-5 to TRBJ2-2; 9 positions agree with TRBD1. J was trimmed by 6 bases and V by 0 bases; bases with no gene match: 5. Germline lookup yields CDR1 MNHEY and CDR2 SVGAGI. The CDR3 is 16 amino acids. DNA for the CDR3: TGTGCCAGCAGTTACTCCGGGACAGGGACCTCCGGGGAGCTGTTTTTT. It translates to CASSYSGTGTSGELFF.

The chain uses TRBV6-1 and TRBJ2-7; D is perhaps TRBD1 (5 bases). Trimming cost V 8 bases and J 0 bases, with 14 bases left between them. Germline V gene lookup returns CDR1 MNHNS and CDR2 SASEGT. CDR3 size: 14 residues. CDR3 sequence: CASADGAGSYEQYF. As DNA, the CDR3 is TGTGCCAGCGCCGATGGGGCAGGCTCCTACGAGCAGTACTTC.

The CDR3 region is CASSPLGQERGYTF. The CDR3 DNA is TGTGCCAGCAGTCCTCTCGGACAAGAACGGGGCTACACCTTC. The rearrangement links TRBV6-1 to TRBJ1-2, with D perhaps matching TRBD1 (5 bases). Trimming shortened V by 5 bases and J by 8 bases, and 18 bases separated the two germline ends. In germline, CDR1 is MNHNS, CDR2 SASEGT. The CDR3 covers 14 residues.

The chain joins TRBV30 to TRBJ2-7; D might be TRBD2 (6 bases). The CDR3 has 13 amino acids. Trimming stripped 1 base from V and 2 bases from J, with 9 bases between. The germline gives CDR1 GTSNPN, CDR2 SVGIG (reference sequence). The CDR3 region has the DNA TGTGCCTGGAGTGGACTAGTACCCTACGAGCAGTACTTC. The encoded protein is CAWSGLVPYEQYF.

The J gene is TRBJ2-1, the V gene TRBV5-4; 12 bases are a match to TRBD2. After removal of 0 bases from V and 1 base from J, the junction contained 5 bases not matched to a gene. CDR1 is SGHNT and CDR2 is YYREEE in the germline V gene (reference sequence). The CDR3 consists of 18 residues. Written as DNA, the CDR3 is TGTGCCAGCAGCTTGGCTGGCCTAGCGGGGGGGTCCTACAATGAGCAGTTCTTC. It specifies CASSLAGLAGGSYNEQFF.

J is TRBJ2-4 and V is TRBV2; TRBD2 matches at 13 bases. The V gene's germline CDR1 is SNHLY and CDR2 FYNNEI. V trimming: 7 bases; J trimming: 12 bases; junction bases outside the gene matches: 12. This CDR3 contains 15 residues. In nucleotides, the CDR3 is TGTGCCAGCACATCGGGACTAGCGGGGTCCCAGCGTCAGTACTTC. This sequence encodes CASTSGLAGSQRQYF.

This chain uses TRBV5-1 with TRBJ2-5, with D tentatively TRBD2 (6 bases). The last part of the DNA fits TRBJ2-7 better; the J call may be wrong. This CDR3 is built from 16 residues. The germline gives CDR1 SGHRS, CDR2 YFSETQ. This CDR3 is CASSLDGGDPSYEQYF. In DNA form, the CDR3 reads TGCGCCAGCAGCTTGGATGGCGGGGATCCCTCCTACGAGCAGTACTTC.

V gene TRBV28 combines with J gene TRBJ1-5; D call uncertain. Germline CDR1 and CDR2: MDHEN and SYDVKM. The CDR3 is 13 amino acids. V dropped 1 base and J dropped 15 bases, with 16 bases sitting between them. In DNA form, the CDR3 reads TGTGCCAGCAGTTTATCAAGGGCGGAGGACTGGCATTTT. Translating gives CASSLSRAEDWHF.

The CDR3 region is CATSSIRAGLPFLAKNIQYF. DNA for the CDR3: TGTGCCACCAGCAGTATTAGAGCGGGGTTACCCTTTTTAGCCAAAAACATTCAGTACTTC. J is TRBJ2-4 and V is TRBV15; 7 bases are a match to TRBD2. Trimming took 3 bases from V and 0 from J; bases not matched to a gene: 17. Germline-derived CDR1 and CDR2 are LNHNV and YYDKDF (reference sequence). The length of the CDR3 is 20 residues.

The chain combines TRBV5-1 with TRBJ1-3; tentative D call: TRBD1 (5 bases). The germline V and J ends were trimmed by 2 bases and 2 bases, with 14 bases remaining between them. CDR1 and CDR2 (germline): SGHRS, YFSETQ. The CDR3 is 16 residues long. CDR3 loop: CASSLRGQGPGNTIYF. The CDR3 DNA sequence: TGCGCCAGCAGCTTACGTGGTCAGGGTCCTGGAAACACCATATATTTT. Complete variable domain (other parts from reference TRBV5-1 and TRBJ1-3): KAGVTQTPRYLIKTRGQQVTLSCSPISGHRSVSWYQQTPGQGLQFLFEYFSETQRNKGNFPGRFSGRQFSNSRSEMNVSTLELGDSALYLCASSLRGQGPGNTIYFGEGSWLTVV.

DNA of the CDR3: TGTGCAAGTCGCTCAAGCAGGGTATACCCGAAGGATGAGCAGTTCTTC. Amino acid sequence: CASRSSRVYPKDEQFF. This rearrangement joins TRBV12-2 to TRBJ2-1; no DNA check was done on the table's D call, TRBD1. TRBV12-2 is designated a pseudogene. The CDR3 covers 16 residues.

The chain employs TRBV30 and TRBJ2-5; 15 nucleotides match TRBD2. V dropped 1 base and J dropped 5; count of bases not matched to a gene: 5. The CDR3 is 16 residues long. Germline V gene lookup returns CDR1 GTSNPN and CDR2 SVGIG (reference sequence). The CDR3 DNA follows: TGTGCCTGGAGTGGGGGACTAGCGGGAGGTGGCGAGACCCAGTACTTC. Protein: CAWSGGLAGGGETQYF.

V gene TRBV5-4 combines with J gene TRBJ2-1; 14 bases agree with TRBD2. Germline assignment: CDR1 SGHNT and CDR2 YYREEE (reference sequence). The CDR3 runs 16 residues. With 3 bases clipped from V and 9 bases from J, the junction kept 8 bases outside the gene matches. The CDR3: CASSWGTSGSFSEQFF. In DNA, the CDR3 is TGTGCCAGCAGCTGGGGGACTAGCGGGAGTTTTAGTGAGCAGTTCTTC.

The chain recombines TRBV30 with TRBJ1-5, with a tentative D call TRBD1 (6 bases). Germline CDR1 and CDR2: GTSNPN and SVGIG (reference sequence). CDR3 size: 16 residues. V shed 0 bases and J shed 1 base, with 13 bases lying between them. CDR3 protein: CAWSVGGAESNQPQHF. In DNA form, the CDR3 reads TGTGCCTGGAGTGTCGGGGGGGCTGAGAGCAATCAGCCCCAGCATTTT.

This chain uses TRBV2 with TRBJ2-6; D gene ambiguous. V was clipped by 3 bases and J by 1 base, with 7 bases between them. Germline V CDR1 and CDR2: SNHLY, FYNNEI. CDR3 length equals 15 residues. The CDR3 is CASSDTVSGANVLTF. Here the CDR3 DNA reads TGTGCCAGCAGTGACACGGTATCTGGGGCCAACGTCCTGACTTTC.